This TCR beta chain was captured by sequencing in a study of long-term antiretroviral therapy in people with HIV. Concerning this clone: Its specificity is unknown.

The CDR3 extends over 15 amino acids. J gave up 5 bases and V 2 bases, and 3 bases lay outside the gene matches. Germline assignment: CDR1 MGHRA and CDR2 YSYEKL. The assay used was immunoSEQ (version v3.0), run at survey level. Libraries were prepared by immunoSEQ multiplex PCR; TCRdb keeps only in-frame clonotypes and omits some of them. This table holds 21,000 or so clones, approximately 84% found once. Study observations and caveats: The repertoire was dominated at all time points by clones expanded before ART. Someone took the blood between the mid-2000s and the late 2010s, maybe while older ART regimens were in use.

The specimen comprised unsorted PBMCs, sampled 0.5 years after starting antiretroviral therapy. The rearrangement links TRBV4-1 to TRBJ2-1; TRBD1 aligns across 10 bases. The source is a young man with HIV. CDR3 coding DNA: TGCGCCAGCAGCCAAAGGGGACAGGGGAACAATGAGCAGTTCTTC. Residues: CASSQRGQGNNEQFF.